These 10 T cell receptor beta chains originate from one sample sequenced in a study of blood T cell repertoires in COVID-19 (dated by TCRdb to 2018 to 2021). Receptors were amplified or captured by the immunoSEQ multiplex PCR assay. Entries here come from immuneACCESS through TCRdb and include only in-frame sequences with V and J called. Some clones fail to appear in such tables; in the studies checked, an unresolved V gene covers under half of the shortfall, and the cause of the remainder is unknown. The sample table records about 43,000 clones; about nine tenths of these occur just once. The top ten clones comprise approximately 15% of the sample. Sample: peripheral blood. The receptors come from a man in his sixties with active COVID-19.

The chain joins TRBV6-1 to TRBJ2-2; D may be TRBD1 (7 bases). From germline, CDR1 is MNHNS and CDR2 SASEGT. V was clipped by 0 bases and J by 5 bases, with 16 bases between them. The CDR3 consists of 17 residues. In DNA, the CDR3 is TGTGCCAGCAGTGAAGCGGCAGGGGGGTCGGGTACCGGGGAGCTGTTTTTT. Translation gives CASSEAAGGSGTGELFF.

CDR3 bases: TGTGCCAGCAGCCAAGATCGTGCGGAATCTATCACAGATACGCAGTATTTT. Amino acid sequence: CASSQDRAESITDTQYF. The V call is TRBV4-2, the J call TRBJ2-3; no clear D. Germline CDR1 is LGHNA and CDR2 is YNFKEQ. Trimming pared 0 bases from V and 2 bases from J, leaving 15 bases between. The CDR3 has 17 residues.

CDR3 sequence reads: CASSLTGGNTEAFF. For the CDR3, the DNA is TGTGCCAGCAGCTTGACAGGGGGGAACACTGAAGCTTTCTTT. The J gene is TRBJ1-1, the V gene TRBV27; 9 positions match TRBD1. Germline CDR1 and CDR2: MNHEY and SMNVEV (reference sequence). This CDR3 region has 14 residues. The V gene end was trimmed by 6 bases and the J gene end by 1 base; junction bases not matched to a gene: 3.

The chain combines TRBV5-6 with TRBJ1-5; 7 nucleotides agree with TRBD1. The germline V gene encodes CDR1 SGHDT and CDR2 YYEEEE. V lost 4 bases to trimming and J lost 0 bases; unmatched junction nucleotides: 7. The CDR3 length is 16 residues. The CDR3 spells CASSRDRDNSNQPQHF. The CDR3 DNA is TGTGCCAGCAGCCGGGACAGAGACAATAGCAATCAGCCCCAGCATTTT.

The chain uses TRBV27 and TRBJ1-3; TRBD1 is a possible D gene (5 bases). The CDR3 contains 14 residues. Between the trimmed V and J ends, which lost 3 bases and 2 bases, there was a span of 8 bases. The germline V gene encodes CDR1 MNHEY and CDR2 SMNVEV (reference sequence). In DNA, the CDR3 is TGTGCCAGCAGTTTTGGGGGGGCTGGAAACACCATATATTTT. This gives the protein CASSFGGAGNTIYF.

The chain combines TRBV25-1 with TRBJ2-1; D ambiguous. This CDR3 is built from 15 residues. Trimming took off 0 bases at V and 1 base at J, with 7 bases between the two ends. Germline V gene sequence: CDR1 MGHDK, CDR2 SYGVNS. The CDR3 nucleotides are TGTGCCAGCAGTGAATACCCGGGTTCCTACAATGAGCAGTTCTTC. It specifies CASSEYPGSYNEQFF.

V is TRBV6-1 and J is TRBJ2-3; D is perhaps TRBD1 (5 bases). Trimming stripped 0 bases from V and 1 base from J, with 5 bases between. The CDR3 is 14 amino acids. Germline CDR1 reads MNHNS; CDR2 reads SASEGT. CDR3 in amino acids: CASSEAGRTDTQYF. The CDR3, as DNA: TGTGCCAGCAGTGAAGCGGGGCGCACAGATACGCAGTATTTT.

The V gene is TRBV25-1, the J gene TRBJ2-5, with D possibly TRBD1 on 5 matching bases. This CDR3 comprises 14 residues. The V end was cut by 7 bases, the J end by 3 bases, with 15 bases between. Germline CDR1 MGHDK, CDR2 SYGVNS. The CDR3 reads CASMGRDGEETQYF. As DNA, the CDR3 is TGTGCCAGCATGGGGCGCGATGGTGAAGAGACCCAGTACTTC.

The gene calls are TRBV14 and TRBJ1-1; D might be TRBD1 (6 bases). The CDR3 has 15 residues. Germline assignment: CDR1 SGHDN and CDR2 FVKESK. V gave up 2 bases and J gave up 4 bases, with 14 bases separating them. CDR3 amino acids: CASSQQGYSGTEAFF. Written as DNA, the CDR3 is TGTGCCAGCAGCCAACAGGGGTATTCGGGCACTGAAGCTTTCTTT. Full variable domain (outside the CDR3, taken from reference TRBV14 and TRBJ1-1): EAGVTQFPSHSVIEKGQTVTLRCDPISGHDNLYWYRRVMGKEIKFLLHFVKESKQDESGMPNNRFLAERTGGTYSTLKVQPAELEDSGVYFCASSQQGYSGTEAFFGQGTRLTVV.

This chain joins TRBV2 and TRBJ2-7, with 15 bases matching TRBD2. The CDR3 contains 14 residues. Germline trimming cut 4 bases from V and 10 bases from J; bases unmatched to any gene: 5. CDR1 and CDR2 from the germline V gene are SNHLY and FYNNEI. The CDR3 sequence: CASSARTSGGAQYF. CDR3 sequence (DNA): TGTGCCAGCAGTGCCCGGACTAGCGGGGGGGCCCAGTACTTC.